This TCR beta chain was retrieved from a study of T cells in Graves' hyperthyroidism and ophthalmopathy. Study-level results: Model predictions of ophthalmopathy came a median around 6.5 months before onset.

Regions amplified from RNA transcripts were the TCR beta CDR3 regions. RT-PCR in the first round (using the HTBI primer set) targeted the TCR CDR3. MiXCR was run by TCRdb on the multiplex PCR reads, yielding one entry per CDR3 protein. The table records under 300,000 distinct CDR3 sequences, around 13% of them present only once. In germline, CDR1 is MDHEN, CDR2 SYDVKM. Losses at the gene ends were 3 bases for V and 3 bases for J; bases not matched to a gene: 10. CDR3 length: 17 residues. Lactation, pregnancy, other autoimmune disease or uncontrolled infection excluded patients. This clonotype was seen many times. The antigen is not known.

V and J are TRBV28 and TRBJ2-2; 7 bases are a match to TRBD2. The sample comprised blood. The clonotype originates from a woman in her thirties or forties with Graves' hyperthyroidism. CDR3 region: CASSFERASGYTGELFF. CDR3 in DNA: TGTGCCAGCAGTTTCGAAAGGGCTAGCGGATACACCGGGGAGCTGTTTTTT.